Listed below are T cell receptor beta chains from one sample, sequenced in a study of T-cell reconstitution after alpha-beta-depleted transplantation in children. TCRdb reprocessed the PCR reads with MiXCR, giving one entry per CDR3 protein. The sample records around 700,000 distinct CDR3 sequences, approximately 14% being singletons. The sequenced sample was PBMCs, obtained before TCRalphabeta/CD19-depleted stem cell transplant. Receptors originate from a girl aged 2-10 years with congenital amegakaryocytic thrombocytopenia, due to receive a stem cell transplant. CDR3s include the opening cysteine and the closing phenylalanine or tryptophan. D genes are given only for firm matches. The size entry is marked missing in some rows and otherwise reads once, few, many or a size class.

CATSDYGGGLDTDTQYF | TGTGCCACCAGTGATTACGGAGGCGGCCTCGACACAGATACGCAGTATTTT | TRBJ2-3 | - | TRBV24-1 | -
CSARESNQETQYF | TGCAGTGCTAGAGAGAGTAACCAAGAGACCCAGTACTTC | TRBJ2-5 | - | TRBV20-1 | -
CSVMGLFQETQYF | TGCAGCGTTATGGGATTATTCCAAGAGACCCAGTACTTC | TRBJ2-5 | - | TRBV29-1 | -
CASSEYDRGSYEQYF | TGTGCCAGCAGTGAGTATGACCGAGGTTCCTACGAGCAGTACTTC | TRBJ2-7 | - | TRBV2 | -
CASSFSGSFANVLTF | TGCGCCAGCAGCTTTAGCGGGAGCTTTGCCAACGTCCTGACTTTC | TRBJ2-6 | - | TRBV5-1 | TRBD2
CATSRVRFQETQYF | TGTGCCACCAGCAGAGTTCGGTTCCAAGAGACCCAGTACTTC | TRBJ2-5 | few | TRBV15 | -
CSARGTSGSSEQYF | TGCAGTGCTAGAGGGACTAGCGGGAGTTCCGAGCAGTACTTC | TRBJ2-7 | - | TRBV20-1 | TRBD2
CAGPGLAGDNEQFF | TGTGCCGGGCCGGGACTAGCGGGAGACAATGAGCAGTTCTTC | TRBJ2-1 | few | TRBV12-3/TRBV12-4 | TRBD2
CSARTSGPFYEQYF | TGCAGTGCTCGGACTAGCGGACCTTTCTACGAGCAGTACTTC | TRBJ2-7 | few | TRBV20-1 | TRBD2
CASSLSQGVVETQYF | TGTGCCAGCAGTTTATCACAGGGGGTGGTTGAGACCCAGTACTTC | TRBJ2-5 | - | TRBV27 | TRBD1
CATSGTSGTLSSYNEQFF | TGTGCCACCAGCGGGACTAGCGGGACTTTGAGTTCCTACAATGAGCAGTTCTTC | TRBJ2-1 | - | TRBV15 | TRBD2
CASGMMTDTQYF | TGTGCCAGCGGGATGATGACAGATACGCAGTATTTT | TRBJ2-3 | few | TRBV12-3/TRBV12-4 | -
CASSSLNSGELFF | TGTGCCAGCAGTTCGCTAAACTCGGGGGAGCTGTTTTTT | TRBJ2-2 | many | TRBV12-3/TRBV12-4 | -
CSARDRGDRGRNEQFF | TGCAGTGCTAGAGATCGGGGGGACAGGGGGCGCAATGAGCAGTTCTTC | TRBJ2-1 | many | TRBV20-1 | TRBD1
CSARDRGLAGTDTQYF | TGCAGTGCTAGAGATCGGGGACTAGCGGGCACAGATACGCAGTATTTT | TRBJ2-3 | many | TRBV20-1 | TRBD2
CSARGQGAAGELFF | TGCAGTGCTAGAGGGCAGGGGGCTGCCGGGGAGCTGTTTTTT | TRBJ2-2 | many | TRBV20-1 | TRBD1
CSARPLSTYGYTF | TGCAGTGCTCGACCGCTATCTACCTATGGCTACACCTTC | TRBJ1-2 | - | TRBV20-1 | -
CASTTTRDLNQPQHF | TGTGCCAGTACTACCACCCGGGACCTCAATCAGCCCCAGCATTTT | TRBJ1-5 | few | TRBV19 | -
CASSLKSGISENEQFF | TGCGCCAGCAGCCTCAAAAGCGGGATCTCCGAAAATGAGCAGTTCTTC | TRBJ2-1 | many | TRBV5-1 | TRBD2
CASSFTSVYEQYF | TGTGCCAGCAGCTTTACTAGCGTATACGAGCAGTACTTC | TRBJ2-7 | many | TRBV7-8 | TRBD2
CAISVGAGGGFNEQFF | TGTGCCATCAGTGTCGGAGCGGGAGGTGGGTTCAATGAGCAGTTCTTC | TRBJ2-1 | many | TRBV10-3 | TRBD2
CASSMSRDSYGYTF | TGTGCCAGTAGTATGAGCCGGGACAGCTATGGCTACACCTTC | TRBJ1-2 | - | TRBV19 | TRBD1
CASSSGRADKTQYF | TGTGCCAGCAGCTCCGGGAGGGCGGATAAGACCCAGTACTTC | TRBJ2-5 | few | TRBV7-9 | TRBD2
CASSFALAVQETQYF | TGTGCCAGCAGCTTCGCCCTAGCGGTCCAAGAGACCCAGTACTTC | TRBJ2-5 | - | TRBV28 | TRBD2
CASSWGSGTDTQYF | TGTGCCAGCAGCTGGGGGAGCGGCACAGATACGCAGTATTTT | TRBJ2-3 | many | TRBV5-4 | -
CASRLAGTGGNEQFF | TGCGCCAGCAGGTTGGCGGGAACCGGTGGTAATGAGCAGTTCTTC | TRBJ2-1 | many | TRBV5-1 | -
CASSEWRQGSWYEQYF | TGTGCCAGCAGCGAATGGAGACAGGGATCTTGGTACGAGCAGTACTTC | TRBJ2-7 | - | TRBV12-3/TRBV12-4 | TRBD1
CASSQAPYTGELFF | TGCGCCAGCAGCCAAGCGCCGTACACCGGGGAGCTGTTTTTT | TRBJ2-2 | few | TRBV4-1 | -
CSARISTSGYRDTQYF | TGCAGTGCTAGGATTTCGACTAGCGGGTACCGAGATACGCAGTATTTT | TRBJ2-3 | many | TRBV20-1 | TRBD2
CASAGGTDTQYF | TGTGCCAGTGCAGGGGGCACAGATACGCAGTATTTT | TRBJ2-3 | many | TRBV12-3/TRBV12-4 | -
CSARDGGQGGTGELFF | TGCAGTGCTAGAGATGGGGGACAGGGTGGCACCGGGGAGCTGTTTTTT | TRBJ2-2 | - | TRBV20-1 | TRBD1
CSARHYNEQFF | TGCAGTGCTAGGCATTACAATGAGCAGTTCTTC | TRBJ2-1 | many | TRBV20-1 | -
CSAKLSFNSNQPQHF | TGCAGTGCTAAACTTTCATTCAATAGCAATCAGCCCCAGCATTTT | TRBJ1-5 | - | TRBV20-1 | -
CASSLDPADYEQYF | TGTGCCAGCAGCTTAGATCCTGCTGACTACGAGCAGTACTTC | TRBJ2-7 | few | TRBV11-2 | -
CASSPFLAGHTSYEQYF | TGCGCCAGCAGCCCTTTTCTAGCGGGCCACACCTCCTACGAGCAGTACTTC | TRBJ2-7 | many | TRBV4-1 | TRBD2
CAISEPRSYEQYF | TGTGCCATCAGTGAGCCCCGATCCTACGAGCAGTACTTC | TRBJ2-7 | many | TRBV10-3 | -
CASRRTSGPFYEQYF | TGCGCCAGCAGGCGGACTAGCGGGCCTTTCTACGAGCAGTACTTC | TRBJ2-7 | many | TRBV5-1 | TRBD2
CASIPAGGDYEQYF | TGTGCCAGCATTCCTGCGGGAGGTGACTACGAGCAGTACTTC | TRBJ2-7 | - | TRBV6-2/TRBV6-3 | TRBD2
CASKEGADTDTQYF | TGTGCCAGCAAGGAGGGGGCGGACACAGATACGCAGTATTTT | TRBJ2-3 | many | TRBV28 | -
CASSFMGGTNEKLFF | TGCGCCAGCAGCTTTATGGGAGGCACTAATGAAAAACTGTTTTTT | TRBJ1-4 | few | TRBV5-1 | -
CSARGGDSYEQYF | TGCAGTGCTAGAGGGGGGGACAGCTACGAGCAGTACTTC | TRBJ2-7 | many | TRBV20-1 | -
CSAYSGKGAGELFF | TGCAGTGCCTATAGCGGGAAAGGGGCCGGGGAGCTGTTTTTT | TRBJ2-2 | - | TRBV20-1 | TRBD2
CSASSLADYEQYF | TGCAGTGCTAGTAGCCTAGCGGACTACGAGCAGTACTTC | TRBJ2-7 | many | TRBV20-1 | TRBD2
CSATGLAGVQDTQYF | TGCAGTGCTACCGGACTAGCGGGAGTGCAAGATACGCAGTATTTT | TRBJ2-3 | many | TRBV20-1 | TRBD2
CSVEGQVRDEQYF | TGCAGCGTTGAAGGCCAGGTTCGCGACGAGCAGTACTTC | TRBJ2-7 | - | TRBV29-1 | -
CSGKTAGGTDTQYF | TGCAGCGGGAAGACAGCAGGGGGAACAGATACGCAGTATTTT | TRBJ2-3 | many | TRBV29-1 | TRBD1
CASSQSLYNEQFF | TGCGCCAGCAGCCAATCCCTATACAATGAGCAGTTCTTC | TRBJ2-1 | - | TRBV4-1 | -